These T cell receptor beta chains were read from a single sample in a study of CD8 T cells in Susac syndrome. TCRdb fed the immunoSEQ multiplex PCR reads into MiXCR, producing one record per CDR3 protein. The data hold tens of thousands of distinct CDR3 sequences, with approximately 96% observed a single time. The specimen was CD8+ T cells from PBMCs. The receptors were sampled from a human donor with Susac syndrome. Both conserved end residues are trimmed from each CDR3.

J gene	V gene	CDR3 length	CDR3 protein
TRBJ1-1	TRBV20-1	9	SASGETEAF
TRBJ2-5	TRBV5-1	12	ASSSTAGEETQY
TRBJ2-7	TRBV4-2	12	ASSQDQGPYEQY
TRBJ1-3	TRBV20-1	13	SARVRGPSGNTIY
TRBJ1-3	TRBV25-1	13	ASSPIDNSGNTIY
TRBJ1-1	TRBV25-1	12	ASSESAEAGGAF
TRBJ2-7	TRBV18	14	ASSPSRTGTDYEQY
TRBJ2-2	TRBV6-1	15	ASSEFPGHEGTGELF
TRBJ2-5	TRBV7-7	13	ASSPDRAPGETQY
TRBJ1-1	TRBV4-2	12	ASSQDQGLTEAF
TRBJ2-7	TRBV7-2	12	ASSSTAGSYEQY
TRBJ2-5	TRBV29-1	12	SVLFPPLGETQY